This T cell receptor beta chain was sequenced during a study of monozygotic twins with inflammatory bowel disease. Study conclusions and caveats: Reduced clonotype sharing with other individuals was observed in IBD patients relative to healthy twins, especially with disease activity.

Details on this clonotype: What it recognizes is unknown.

Reprocessing the 5' RACE reads, TCRdb reports a single entry for every CDR3 protein and omits DNA. The sample spans approximately 390,000 distinct CDR3 sequences; the ten largest clones claim 2% to 3%. The sequencing sample was made of blood. This TCR was sampled from a human donor with ulcerative colitis or Crohn's disease, or a healthy co-twin of an affected twin (not recorded which).

The CDR3 sequence is CASSYSKAVGQETQYF. The chain couples TRBV6-5 to TRBJ2-5. The CDR3 totals 16 residues. Germline assignment: CDR1 MNHEY and CDR2 SVGAGI.